This T cell receptor beta chain was captured in a study of neurological immune-mediated disorders. Each sequencing run yielded over 170 million TCR-beta sequences from 15-18 subjects. In TCRdb, the 5' RACE reads were re-called with MiXCR into one record per CDR3 protein. The sample carries 65,000 to 85,000 distinct CDR3 sequences, approximately 3.4% recorded once. CDR1 is MRHNA and CDR2 is SNTAGT in the germline V gene. The CDR3 has 13 residues. Trimming took 5 bases from V and 8 from J; bases not matched to a gene: 5. This clonotype appeared many times. The J gene is TRBJ2-1, the V gene TRBV6-4, with TRBD2 identical over 8 bases. Input material: PBMCs. This TCR was sampled from a woman in her forties or fifties with multiple sclerosis. CDR3 amino acids: CASSRTSIDEQFF. In DNA form, the CDR3 reads TGTGCCAGCAGTCGGACTAGCATTGATGAGCAGTTCTTC.